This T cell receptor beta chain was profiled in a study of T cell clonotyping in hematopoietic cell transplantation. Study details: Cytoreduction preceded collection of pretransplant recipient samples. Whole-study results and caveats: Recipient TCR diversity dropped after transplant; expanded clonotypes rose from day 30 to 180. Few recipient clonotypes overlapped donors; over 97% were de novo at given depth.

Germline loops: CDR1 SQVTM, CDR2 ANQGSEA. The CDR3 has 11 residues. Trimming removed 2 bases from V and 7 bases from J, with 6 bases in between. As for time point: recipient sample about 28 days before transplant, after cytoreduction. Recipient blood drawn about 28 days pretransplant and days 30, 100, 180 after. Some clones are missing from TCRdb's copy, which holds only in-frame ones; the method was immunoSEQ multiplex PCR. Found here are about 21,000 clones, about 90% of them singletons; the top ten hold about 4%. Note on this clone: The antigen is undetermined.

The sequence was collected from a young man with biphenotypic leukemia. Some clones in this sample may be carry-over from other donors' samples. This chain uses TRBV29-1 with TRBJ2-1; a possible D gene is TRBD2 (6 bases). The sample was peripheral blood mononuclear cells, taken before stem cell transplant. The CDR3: CSVERGNEQFF. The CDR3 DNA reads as TGCAGCGTTGAACGGGGGAATGAGCAGTTCTTC.